This T cell receptor beta chain is drawn from a study of T-cell reconstitution after alpha-beta-depleted transplantation in children. Findings and limits, study-wide: Hyperexpanded clones declined; after one year, newly produced T cells mostly supplied diversity. Several hundred expanded graft clones reportedly supplied alpha-beta T cells about two months after transplant. For some patients, TCRbeta diversity was high at day 60 because of recipient T cells and thymic progenitors that survived.

The length of the CDR3 is 16 residues. V lost 0 bases to trimming and J lost 0 bases; unmatched junction nucleotides: 3. Germline CDR1 reads SGHTA; CDR2 reads FQGTGA. This clonotype was observed a few times. The antigen is not known. It was with unique molecular identifiers that the TCRbeta library was prepared. One entry per CDR3 protein results from TCRdb running MiXCR on the PCR reads. Of 540,000 or so distinct CDR3 sequences detected, approximately 22% appear once; the ten largest clones hold over 12%. The V call is TRBV7-3, the J call TRBJ2-3; 7 bases match TRBD2. The sequencing here drew on PBMCs, mostly from graft donor cells, taken 360 days after TCRalphabeta/CD19-depleted stem cell transplant. The TCR sequence derives from a boy under three years old who had a stem cell transplant for acute myeloid leukemia, so the T cells may come from the graft donor. The CDR3 nucleotides read TGTGCCAGCAGCTTAACGAGCGGGGTTAGCACAGATACGCAGTATTTT. Protein product: CASSLTSGVSTDTQYF.